The 32 T cell receptor beta chains below all came from one sample that was sequenced in a study of human T cells and chemical hapten exposure. Time point indicated: pre-sensitization, week 0. Treatment denoted: therapeutic diphenylcyclopropenone sensitization with weekly scalp DPC. One entry per CDR3 protein results from TCRdb running MiXCR on the RACE reads. Altogether 300,000 to 450,000 distinct CDR3 sequences are present, 5% to 6.5% being singletons, with the ten largest covering just over 2.5%. Source: whole blood, taken in connection with sensitization to the hapten diphenylcyclopropenone (DPC). These receptors all come from a woman aged 45-60 years with alopecia areata. Some clones in this sample may be carry-over from other donors' samples.

This clonotype was observed many times. The chain is built from TRBV5-1 and TRBJ2-3; D is uncertain. Looked up from germline, CDR1 is SGHRS and CDR2 is YFSETQ. V was trimmed by 7 bases and J by 1 base, leaving 10 bases between them. The CDR3 sequence is 13 residues long. CDR3 loop: CASRLDRTDTQYF. DNA of the CDR3: TGCGCCAGCCGCCTGGACCGCACAGATACGCAGTATTTT.

This chain uses TRBV20-1 with TRBJ2-7; the D gene is possibly TRBD1 (6 bases). The CDR3 covers 15 residues. Trimming left V 3 bases short and J 5 bases short, with 20 bases between. Germline assignment: CDR1 DFQATT and CDR2 SNEGSKA (reference sequence). The DNA of the CDR3 is TGCAGTGCTAGGGCGACCCCAGGGGTCGTAGACGAGCAGTACTTC. Encoded protein: CSARATPGVVDEQYF.

The chain is built from TRBV4-3 and TRBJ1-5; D perhaps matches TRBD1 (5 bases). This CDR3 has 18 residues. Trimming took 3 bases from V and 7 from J, leaving 25 bases between them. Germline values: CDR1 LGHNA, CDR2 YSLEER. This CDR3 reads CASSHPMGGGVSRQPQHF. In DNA, the CDR3 is TGCGCCAGCAGCCACCCCATGGGGGGGGGTGTTTCGAGACAGCCCCAGCATTTT.

This clonotype has a handful of counts. The gene calls are TRBV4-2 and TRBJ1-1; no definite D call. There are 14 residues in the CDR3. The germline V gene has CDR1 LGHNA and CDR2 YNFKEQ. V shed 1 base and J shed 5 bases, with 11 bases lying between them. The chain's CDR3 is CASSQVGWETEAFF. In DNA, the CDR3 is TGTGCCAGCAGCCAAGTTGGCTGGGAAACTGAAGCTTTCTTT.

This clonotype was detected many times. CDR3 loop: CSVEVQNTEAFF. DNA for the CDR3: TGCAGCGTTGAAGTCCAGAACACTGAAGCTTTCTTT. This chain joins TRBV29-1 and TRBJ1-1, with unresolved D. The germline CDR1 and CDR2 sequences are SQVTM and ANQGSEA. The V end lost 1 base, the J end lost 1 base, and 4 bases lay between the germline ends. This CDR3 comprises 12 residues.

This clonotype has just one count. No conserved phenylalanine or tryptophan is present at the end of the CDR3, so a read error is the likely explanation. This chain uses TRBV6-2 or TRBV6-3 with TRBJ2-1, with 11 positions matching TRBD1. CDR1 and CDR2 from the germline V gene are MNHEY and SVGEGT. The J segment lost 9 bases and the V segment lost 5 bases, leaving 9 bases of the junction unmatched. The CDR3 totals 15 residues. This CDR3 reads CASSKPGQGDTEQFS. The CDR3 DNA follows: TGTGCCAGCAGTAAACCGGGACAGGGGGACACTGAGCAGTTCTCC.

This clonotype has only a few counts. The chain couples TRBV9 to TRBJ2-7, with D possibly being TRBD2 (5 bases). V was clipped by 3 bases and J by 2 bases, with 12 bases between them. The germline CDR1 and CDR2 sequences are SGDLS and YYNGEE. The CDR3 length is 14 residues. CDR3 sequence reads: CASSAGKAAYEQYF. The CDR3 DNA reads TGTGCCAGCAGCGCCGGGAAAGCGGCCTACGAGCAGTACTTC.

This chain links TRBV6-6 with TRBJ2-3; D unclear. The CDR3 runs to 16 residues. Trimming took 0 bases from V and 1 from J, leaving 11 bases between them. Per the germline V gene, CDR1 is MNHNY and CDR2 is SVGAGI (reference sequence). CDR3 protein: CASSYSVGLRTDTQYF. CDR3 DNA: TGTGCCAGCAGTTACTCGGTGGGTCTCCGCACAGATACGCAGTATTTT.

This clonotype showed up many times. The J gene is TRBJ2-3, the V gene TRBV2, with D tentatively TRBD1 (6 bases). V was trimmed by 5 bases and J by 1 base, leaving 13 bases between them. Germline V gene sequence: CDR1 SNHLY, CDR2 FYNNEI. This CDR3 region has 15 residues. The CDR3 reads CASSTQGSGTDTQYF. CDR3 bases: TGTGCCAGCAGTACCCAGGGGAGTGGCACAGATACGCAGTATTTT.

This clonotype was recorded at least ten times. The V call is TRBV9, the J call TRBJ2-5; D perhaps matches TRBD2 (5 bases). The V gene's germline CDR1 is SGDLS and CDR2 YYNGEE. This CDR3 region has 15 residues. Trimming cost V 0 bases and J 4 bases, with 13 bases left between them. CDR3 residues: CASSVGSSKRETQYF. The CDR3 DNA reads as TGTGCCAGCAGCGTAGGGTCTAGCAAAAGAGAGACCCAGTACTTC. The full variable domain, rest sourced from reference TRBV9 and TRBJ2-5, is DSGVTQTPKHLITATGQRVTLRCSPRSGDLSVYWYQQSLDQGLQFLIQYYNGEERAKGNILERFSAQQFPDLHSELNLSSLELGDSALYFCASSVGSSKRETQYFGPGTRLLVL.

This clonotype was observed a few times. The CDR3 DNA reads as TGTGCCAGCAGCCCGGGGTCAGGACCCCTCCACTTT. It translates to CASSPGSGPLHF. The rearrangement joins TRBV28 to TRBJ1-6; no clear D gene. Per germline, CDR1 MDHEN and CDR2 SYDVKM. With 6 bases removed from V and 12 bases from J, the gap between germline ends came to 12 bases. The CDR3 length is 12 residues.

This clonotype was seen repeatedly, ten times or more. The chain is built from TRBV6-6 and TRBJ2-1, with 9 bases aligning to TRBD2. Germline lookup yields CDR1 MNHNY and CDR2 SVGAGI (reference sequence). J gave up 9 bases and V 2 bases, and 14 bases lay outside the gene matches. There are 17 residues in the CDR3. CDR3 loop: CASSYLSLAGSGGEQFF. In DNA form, the CDR3 reads TGTGCCAGCAGTTACCTTTCACTAGCGGGCAGCGGAGGTGAGCAGTTCTTC.

This clonotype showed up just a few times. The chain is built from TRBV28 and TRBJ1-5, with 7 bases identical to TRBD1. V was clipped by 7 bases and J by 4 bases; unmatched bases: 10. The CDR3 length is 15 residues. CDR1 is MDHEN and CDR2 is SYDVKM in the germline V gene. CDR3 nucleotides: TGTGCCAGCACCCAAACAGGGGTAGGGAATCAGCCCCAGCATTTT. Translating it yields CASTQTGVGNQPQHF.

This clonotype was counted between two and nine times. The chain links TRBV6-5 to TRBJ2-7; 11 positions agree with TRBD2. V shed 2 bases and J 4 bases; nucleotides not matched to a gene: 1. Per the germline V gene, CDR1 is MNHEY and CDR2 is SVGAGI. The CDR3 has 14 residues. CDR3 protein: CASSYGTSGYEQYF. The CDR3 DNA reads TGTGCCAGCAGTTACGGGACTAGCGGATACGAGCAGTACTTC.

This clonotype was seen repeatedly, ten times or more. The chain carries TRBV6-6 and TRBJ1-4; D is uncertain. Per germline, CDR1 MNHNY and CDR2 SVGAGI (reference sequence). This CDR3 is 14 amino acids long. Trimming removed 5 bases from V and 5 bases from J, with 12 bases in between. The CDR3 coding sequence is TGTGCCAGCAGTCAACTACAGAGCAATGAAAAACTGTTTTTT. Translated, it gives CASSQLQSNEKLFF.

The chain recombines TRBV7-9 with TRBJ2-3; 10 bases line up with TRBD1. V was clipped by 5 bases and J by 3 bases; unmatched bases: 14. This CDR3 has 18 residues. Per the germline V gene, CDR1 is SEHNR and CDR2 is FQNEAQ (reference sequence). The CDR3 reads CASSTRSRDRGRTDTQYF. The CDR3 DNA reads TGTGCCAGCAGCACAAGGTCCCGGGACAGGGGTCGGACAGATACGCAGTATTTT.

This clonotype has ten or more counts. The chain joins TRBV27 to TRBJ2-1; TRBD2 might be the D (5 bases). The CDR3 extends over 13 amino acids. V lost 7 bases to trimming and J lost 8 bases, with 15 bases between them. The germline gives CDR1 MNHEY, CDR2 SMNVEV (reference sequence). CDR3 region: CASTRTGMHEQFF. CDR3 bases: TGTGCCAGCACCAGGACCGGGATGCATGAGCAGTTCTTC.

This clonotype was counted many times. The chain has TRBV20-1 and TRBJ2-7; the match to TRBD2 covers 7 bases. Germline CDR1 DFQATT, CDR2 SNEGSKA (reference sequence). Unmatched junction bases numbered 5, after V lost 0 bases and J lost 3 bases. This CDR3 contains 14 residues. CDR3 loop: CSAREPSGYYEQYF. The DNA of the CDR3 is TGCAGTGCTAGAGAGCCTAGCGGCTACTACGAGCAGTACTTC.

This clonotype occurred a few times. The chain combines TRBV20-1 with TRBJ2-2; no definite D call. The CDR3 has 13 amino acids. Germline V gives CDR1 DFQATT, CDR2 SNEGSKA (reference sequence). Between the trimmed V and J ends, which lost 6 bases and 3 bases, there was a span of 11 bases. The CDR3 loop reads CSAPQPDTGELFF. As DNA, the CDR3 is TGCAGTGCCCCGCAGCCGGACACCGGGGAGCTGTTTTTT.

The rearrangement uses TRBV10-3 and TRBJ2-2, with a possible D match to TRBD1 (6 bases). Germline values: CDR1 ENHRY, CDR2 SYGVKD. Trimming stripped 3 bases from V and 6 bases from J, with 14 bases between. The CDR3 contains 15 residues. CDR3 region: CAISDSTGKPGELFF. In nucleotides, the CDR3 is TGTGCCATCAGTGATAGCACAGGGAAGCCCGGGGAGCTGTTTTTT.

This rearrangement joins TRBV6-6 to TRBJ2-7; D is perhaps TRBD1 (6 bases). The germline V and J ends were trimmed by 1 base and 5 bases, with 15 bases remaining between them. The CDR3 runs to 15 residues. The V gene's germline CDR1 is MNHNY and CDR2 SVGAGI (reference sequence). The CDR3 loop is CASSYYGGLVDEQYF. CDR3 sequence (DNA): TGTGCCAGCAGTTACTATGGGGGCCTTGTGGACGAGCAGTACTTC.

The chain is built from TRBV7-2 and TRBJ1-1; no clear D gene. CDR3 length: 16 residues. The germline V gene encodes CDR1 SGHTA and CDR2 FQGNSA. Trimming took 0 bases from V and 4 from J, leaving 15 bases between them. CDR3 coding DNA: TGTGCCAGCAGCTTAGCGCCAGATCCCTTAGGCACTGAAGCTTTCTTT. Its protein product is CASSLAPDPLGTEAFF.

This chain links TRBV7-9 with TRBJ1-3, with unresolved D. V dropped 5 bases and J dropped 4 bases, with 18 bases sitting between them. The CDR3 sequence is 16 residues long. CDR1 and CDR2 (germline): SEHNR, FQNEAQ (reference sequence). CDR3: CASSKKSSGSGNTIYF. The CDR3 DNA is TGTGCCAGCAGCAAAAAATCGAGTGGATCGGGAAACACCATATATTTT.

This rearrangement joins TRBV9 to TRBJ2-3, with TRBD2 matching 10 bases. Trimming cost V 2 bases and J 3 bases; bases outside gene matches: 6. The V gene's germline CDR1 is SGDLS and CDR2 YYNGEE. There are 16 residues in the CDR3. CDR3 nucleotides: TGTGCCAGCAGCGTTGAACTAGCGGGAATGACAGATACGCAGTATTTT. This translates into CASSVELAGMTDTQYF.

This clonotype was seen many times. V is TRBV29-1 and J is TRBJ1-2; TRBD1 matches at 7 bases. V shed 6 bases and J 2 bases; nucleotides not matched to a gene: 6. The V gene's germline CDR1 is SQVTM and CDR2 ANQGSEA. This CDR3 spans 13 amino acids. The DNA for the CDR3 is TGCAGCGTAACCGGGACAGCGAACTATGGCTACACCTTC. Protein: CSVTGTANYGYTF. The variable domain in full, with the rest retrieved from reference TRBV29-1 and TRBJ1-2, is SAVISQKPSRDICQRGTSLTIQCQVDSQVTMMFWYRQQPGQSLTLIATANQGSEATYESGFVIDKFPISRPNLTFSTLTVSNMSPEDSSIYLCSVTGTANYGYTFGSGTRLTVV.

This clonotype was recorded a few times. The chain links TRBV3-1 to TRBJ1-2; 7 bases are shared with TRBD1. This CDR3 has 14 amino acids. Germline V gene data show CDR1 as LGHDT and CDR2 as YNNKEL (reference sequence). Trimming took 1 base from V and 8 from J; bases not matched to a gene: 7. The CDR3 DNA reads as TGTGCCAGCAGCCAAGCACAGGGGATCTACGGCTACACCTTC. Its translation: CASSQAQGIYGYTF.

This clonotype was observed a handful of times. For the CDR3, the DNA is TGCAGCGCTGTACTAGGGACAGTCAACACCGGGGAGCTGTTTTTT. It translates to CSAVLGTVNTGELFF. The chain links TRBV29-1 to TRBJ2-2; 7 bases are shared with TRBD1. J gave up 2 bases and V 7 bases, and 10 bases lay outside the gene matches. CDR1 and CDR2 (germline): SQVTM, ANQGSEA. CDR3 length equals 15 residues.

At least ten counts were recorded for this clonotype. The chain has TRBV5-1 and TRBJ1-2; 12 bases align to TRBD1. CDR3 length: 17 residues. V shed 2 bases, J shed 6 bases, and the junction held 11 bases outside the gene matches. Germline V gene sequence: CDR1 SGHRS, CDR2 YFSETQ. This CDR3 is CASSFTGTGGVFNGYTF. CDR3 bases: TGCGCCAGCAGCTTTACCGGGACAGGGGGCGTATTTAATGGCTACACCTTC.

This chain uses TRBV7-2 with TRBJ2-7, with D tentatively TRBD1 (5 bases). V shed 2 bases and J shed 3 bases, with 11 bases lying between them. This CDR3 has 14 residues. The germline gives CDR1 SGHTA, CDR2 FQGNSA. The CDR3 loop reads CASSLSPGYYEQYF. CDR3 nucleotides: TGTGCCAGCAGCTTAAGTCCAGGGTACTACGAGCAGTACTTC. The whole variable domain, filled in from reference TRBV7-2 and TRBJ2-7, reads GAGVSQSPSNKVTEKGKDVELRCDPISGHTALYWYRQSLGQGLEFLIYFQGNSAPDKSGLPSDRFSAERTGGSVSTLTIQRTQQEDSAVYLCASSLSPGYYEQYFGPGTRLTVT.

This clonotype was found a few times. The gene calls are TRBV12-3 or TRBV12-4 and TRBJ1-6, with D possibly matching TRBD1 (5 bases). CDR3 size: 12 residues. Trimming pared 10 bases from V and 7 bases from J, leaving 11 bases between. For the CDR3, the DNA is TGTGCCACTACTGGGGGGAATTCACCCCTCCACTTT. As protein: CATTGGNSPLHF.

In its sample, this clonotype was seen a few times. The chain uses TRBV6-5 and TRBJ2-3; 9 bases are a match to TRBD2. The length of the CDR3 is 15 residues. Germline trimming cut 6 bases from V and 5 bases from J; bases unmatched to any gene: 9. Germline V gives CDR1 MNHEY, CDR2 SVGAGI. CDR3 bases: TGTGCCAGCAGGAGATGGCGGGGGGGCAGAGATACGCAGTATTTT. Amino acid sequence: CASRRWRGGRDTQYF.

This chain connects TRBV27 to TRBJ2-3, with TRBD2 matching over 8 bases. The CDR3 is 16 residues long. The germline CDR1 and CDR2 sequences are MNHEY and SMNVEV (reference sequence). V dropped 5 bases and J dropped 1; count of bases not matched to a gene: 8. The CDR3 loop is CASSQRSGVRTDTQYF. The CDR3 nucleotides read TGTGCCAGCAGTCAACGTAGCGGGGTCCGCACAGATACGCAGTATTTT.